Below, 12 T cell receptor beta chains from the same sample are listed, as sequenced in a study of blood T cell repertoires in COVID-19. Here immunoSEQ multiplex PCR was the method, and the copy in TCRdb shows in-frame clones only, minus some. The profile shows approximately 230,000 clones, about 91% of them singletons. What was sequenced was peripheral blood. The receptors stem from a woman in her thirties with COVID-19, enrolled during active disease.

In its sample, this clone was seen a few times. This chain connects TRBV4-1 to TRBJ1-2; 10 bases align to TRBD1. J gave up 8 bases and V 4 bases, and 10 bases lay outside the gene matches. Germline CDR1 is MGHRA and CDR2 is YSYEKL. This CDR3 contains 15 residues. The CDR3 DNA follows: TGCGCCAGCAGCCTCCAGGGACAGGGGTCGCGGGGCTACACCTTC. The encoded protein is CASSLQGQGSRGYTF.

This chain joins TRBV2 and TRBJ1-2; D gene unclear. The V end lost 1 base, the J end lost 2 bases, and 11 bases lay between the germline ends. The CDR3 is made up of 15 amino acids. CDR1 and CDR2 from the germline V gene are SNHLY and FYNNEI. In nucleotides, the CDR3 is TGTGCCAGCAGTGAAGAGCGGGTATCGAACTATGGCTACACCTTC. Translating gives CASSEERVSNYGYTF.

V usage is TRBV28 and J usage is TRBJ1-1; TRBD1 matches 7 bases. V lost 5 bases and J lost 0; bases outside the gene matches: 6. CDR3 length: 15 residues. The germline V gene encodes CDR1 MDHEN and CDR2 SYDVKM. CDR3 protein: CASSQQGHMNTEAFF. CDR3 nucleotide sequence: TGTGCCAGCAGTCAACAGGGGCACATGAACACTGAAGCTTTCTTT.

This chain uses TRBV11-2 with TRBJ2-5; 7 bases are shared with TRBD2. This CDR3 has 15 amino acids. Unmatched junction bases numbered 5, after V lost 3 bases and J lost 1 base. CDR1 and CDR2 from the germline V gene are SGHAT and FQNNGV. The CDR3 bases are TGTGCCAGCAGCTTGCCCCTAGCGGTCCAAGAGACCCAGTACTTC. This gives the protein CASSLPLAVQETQYF. Variable domain in full (rest from reference TRBV11-2 and TRBJ2-5): EAGVAQSPRYKIIEKRQSVAFWCNPISGHATLYWYQQILGQGPKLLIQFQNNGVVDDSQLPKDRFSAERLKGVDSTLKIQPAKLEDSAVYLCASSLPLAVQETQYFGPGTRLLVL.

This clone came up a few times. The V and J genes are TRBV18 and TRBJ2-7; D call uncertain. V lost 2 bases and J 0 bases, leaving 5 bases between the germline ends. This CDR3 has 13 amino acids. CDR1 and CDR2 (germline): KGHSH, LQKENI. The CDR3 protein is CASSPASSYEQYF. CDR3 sequence (DNA): TGTGCCAGCTCACCAGCGAGCTCCTACGAGCAGTACTTC.

This clone was picked up one time. V gene TRBV29-1 combines with J gene TRBJ1-3; D is ambiguous. The germline V and J ends were trimmed by 0 bases and 7 bases, with 22 bases remaining between them. The CDR3 has 17 residues. The germline gives CDR1 SQVTM, CDR2 ANQGSEA. CDR3 in amino acids: CSVEDLRTDPGGNTIYF. As DNA, the CDR3 is TGCAGCGTTGAAGATTTGAGGACTGACCCTGGAGGTAACACCATATATTTT.

The chain has TRBV9 and TRBJ2-3; no clear D. Germline values: CDR1 SGDLS, CDR2 YYNGEE. The CDR3 is 14 amino acids. Trimming stripped 4 bases from V and 0 bases from J, with 9 bases between. CDR3 sequence (DNA): TGTGCCAGCAGCTCGAGCGCGAGCACAGATACGCAGTATTTT. Translating it yields CASSSSASTDTQYF. Based on the CDR3 plus reference TRBV9 and TRBJ2-3, the full variable domain is DSGVTQTPKHLITATGQRVTLRCSPRSGDLSVYWYQQSLDQGLQFLIQYYNGEERAKGNILERFSAQQFPDLHSELNLSSLELGDSALYFCASSSSASTDTQYFGPGTRLTVL.

This chain connects TRBV6-1 to TRBJ2-7, with a tentative D call TRBD2 (5 bases). Between the trimmed V and J ends, which lost 3 bases and 2 bases, there was a span of 5 bases. Germline V gene sequence: CDR1 MNHNS, CDR2 SASEGT. The CDR3 totals 12 residues. CDR3 sequence (DNA): TGTGCCAGCAGTGAGCGGGCCTACGAGCAGTACGTC. It specifies CASSERAYEQYV.

Details on this clone: At one end the junction does not follow the germline gene, possibly because of a read error. The CDR3 region has the DNA TGTGCTAGCAGTCGAACCGCGCGATCTGGGGAGCTGTTTTTT. This sequence encodes CASSRTARSGELFF. The chain carries TRBV7-7 and TRBJ2-2; D ambiguous. Germline V gene lookup returns CDR1 SSHAT and CDR2 FNYEAQ (reference sequence). The CDR3 runs 14 residues.

The genes are TRBV28 and TRBJ2-7; TRBD2 aligns across 7 bases. Germline CDR1 MDHEN, CDR2 SYDVKM. The J segment lost 7 bases and the V segment lost 6 bases, leaving 9 bases of the junction unmatched. The CDR3 length is 13 residues. CDR3 nucleotides: TGTGCCAGCAGGCCCTCGGGGGGTATGGAGCAGTACTTC. It translates to CASRPSGGMEQYF.

In this sample, this clone turned up once. The chain joins TRBV2 to TRBJ1-1, with a weak D call TRBD1 (5 bases). Trimming removed 11 bases at V and 6 bases at J, with 7 bases between. CDR3 length: 9 residues. Germline V gene sequence: CDR1 SNHLY, CDR2 FYNNEI. The CDR3 nucleotides read TGTGCCCGACAGCCTGAAGCTTTCTTT. Its translation is CARQPEAFF.

This chain connects TRBV24-1 to TRBJ2-7, with 10 bases matching TRBD2. Germline V gene lookup returns CDR1 KGHDR and CDR2 SFDVKD. Unmatched junction bases numbered 24, after V lost 5 bases and J lost 3 bases. The CDR3 is made up of 21 amino acids. The CDR3 loop reads CATSVVLYGTSAITGDYEQYV. For the CDR3, the DNA is TGTGCCACCAGTGTGGTTCTGTACGGGACTAGCGCCATAACGGGGGACTACGAGCAGTACGTC.